One sample yielded the 28 T cell receptor beta chains listed below, sequenced in a study of blood T cell repertoires in COVID-19. The assay was immunoSEQ multiplex PCR, and TCRdb's table has in-frame clones only and misses some. The sample lists 650,000 to 800,000 clones, 75% to 90% occurring once. The sample comprised peripheral blood. The receptors here all came from a woman aged 18-35 years with acute or convalescent COVID-19.

This rearrangement joins TRBV5-6 to TRBJ1-5, with 9 bases identical to TRBD1. Germline lookup yields CDR1 SGHDT and CDR2 YYEEEE. V dropped 5 bases and J dropped 0; count of bases not matched to a gene: 3. The CDR3 loop spans 15 amino acids. The chain's CDR3 is CASRGTGFSNQPQHF. The CDR3 nucleotides are TGTGCCAGCAGGGGGACAGGGTTTAGCAATCAGCCCCAGCATTTT.

Concerning this clone: The sample carries other DNA sequences with the same CDR3. This chain connects TRBV2 to TRBJ1-5; TRBD1 aligns across 8 bases. Germline V CDR1 and CDR2: SNHLY, FYNNEI. Trimming at V came to 4 bases and at J to 5 bases, leaving 4 bases not matched to a gene. The CDR3 runs to 14 residues. This CDR3 is CASSADRGDQPQHF. The CDR3 DNA is TGTGCCAGCAGTGCAGACAGGGGCGATCAGCCCCAGCATTTT. Combining the CDR3 with reference TRBV2 and TRBJ1-5 gives the whole variable domain EPEVTQTPSHQVTQMGQEVILRCVPISNHLYFYWYRQILGQKVEFLVSFYNNEISEKSEIFDDQFSVERPDGSNFTLKIRSTKLEDSAMYFCASSADRGDQPQHFGDGTRLSIL.

The chain is built from TRBV2 and TRBJ1-1; D is perhaps TRBD1 (6 bases). From germline, CDR1 is SNHLY and CDR2 FYNNEI. This CDR3 region has 15 residues. Trimming stripped 0 bases from V and 6 bases from J, with 14 bases between. The CDR3 DNA reads as TGTGCCAGCAGTGAAGCGCTTCTTGGGGGCGCTGAAGCTTTCTTT. Encoded protein: CASSEALLGGAEAFF.

The gene calls are TRBV13 and TRBJ2-1; 13 nucleotides line up with TRBD2. Per germline, CDR1 PRHDT and CDR2 FYEKMQ (reference sequence). This CDR3 region has 16 residues. J was trimmed by 4 bases and V by 5 bases; bases with no gene match: 5. CDR3 residues: CASSPGLAGEYNEQFF. In DNA form, the CDR3 reads TGTGCCAGCAGCCCTGGACTAGCGGGGGAATACAATGAGCAGTTCTTC.

The chain couples TRBV28 to TRBJ2-7, with 7 bases that match TRBD1. Germline CDR1 reads MDHEN; CDR2 reads SYDVKM. The CDR3 is made up of 13 amino acids. The J segment lost 2 bases and the V segment lost 7 bases, leaving 5 bases of the junction unmatched. The CDR3 DNA reads as TGTGCCAGCAAAAGGACAGGAACCTACGAGCAGTACTTC. Translating gives CASKRTGTYEQYF.

The V gene is TRBV6-5, the J gene TRBJ2-2; D is undetermined. The V and J ends lost 4 bases and 4 bases respectively, with 7 bases between them. Germline V gene data show CDR1 as MNHEY and CDR2 as SVGAGI. The CDR3 loop spans 13 amino acids. The CDR3 DNA reads as TGTGCCAGCAGTTGGCAGTCCACCGGGGAGCTGTTTTTT. This encodes CASSWQSTGELFF.

This chain joins TRBV12-3 or TRBV12-4 and TRBJ1-2, with TRBD1 identical over 8 bases. Unmatched junction bases numbered 7, after V lost 8 bases and J lost 8 bases. The CDR3 is 12 amino acids. The CDR3 DNA reads as TGTGCCAGCTATGACAGGGGCAGAGGCTACACCTTC. The encoded protein is CASYDRGRGYTF.

The chain combines TRBV12-3 or TRBV12-4 with TRBJ1-1; TRBD1 matches 7 bases. The junction had 9 bases not matched to a gene; V was cut back by 11 bases and J by 3 bases. The CDR3 loop spans 13 amino acids. The CDR3 region has the DNA TGTGCCGCCCGCGGGACAGTAGACACTGAAGCTTTCTTT. Its protein is CAARGTVDTEAFF.

The rearrangement joins TRBV4-1 to TRBJ1-2; D unclear. The CDR3 sequence is 17 residues long. Trimming pared 1 base from V and 8 bases from J, leaving 23 bases between. Germline CDR1 is MGHRA and CDR2 is YSYEKL. The CDR3 region is CASSQAITGFLGGGYTF. Written as DNA, the CDR3 is TGCGCCAGCAGCCAAGCCATAACGGGATTTCTAGGAGGAGGCTACACCTTC.

The chain uses TRBV27 and TRBJ1-1; TRBD1 agrees at 8 bases. The CDR3 sequence is 15 residues long. The V gene end was trimmed by 3 bases and the J gene end by 0 bases; junction bases not matched to a gene: 3. Germline assignment: CDR1 MNHEY and CDR2 SMNVEV (reference sequence). The CDR3 here is CASSFGTGMNTEAFF. The CDR3 bases are TGTGCCAGCAGTTTCGGGACAGGAATGAACACTGAAGCTTTCTTT.

The rearrangement joins TRBV5-1 to TRBJ2-3; 10 bases match TRBD2. V was pared by 0 bases and J by 1 base, with 2 bases of the junction left unmatched. The CDR3 contains 16 residues. Germline lookup yields CDR1 SGHRS and CDR2 YFSETQ. CDR3 protein: CASSLDLAGGTDTQYF. As DNA, the CDR3 is TGCGCCAGCAGCTTGGACCTAGCGGGGGGCACAGATACGCAGTATTTT.

V usage is TRBV11-1 and J usage is TRBJ1-2, with D possibly matching TRBD1 (5 bases). CDR1 and CDR2 from the germline V gene are SGHAT and FQDESV (reference sequence). V was shortened by 0 bases and J by 1 base, with 9 bases between the two germline ends. The CDR3 has 15 residues. The CDR3 here is CASSLAEGINYGYTF. CDR3 in DNA: TGTGCCAGCAGCTTAGCGGAGGGGATTAACTATGGCTACACCTTC.

V gene TRBV7-6 combines with J gene TRBJ1-4; D is possibly TRBD1 (6 bases). Germline V CDR1 and CDR2: SGHVS, FNYEAQ. The CDR3 is 18 residues long. V gave up 6 bases and J gave up 5 bases, with 25 bases separating them. The DNA of the CDR3 is TGTGCCAGCAGAATAGGGGGGGCGCTTGTCCAGAAGAATGAAAAACTGTTTTTT. It yields the protein CASRIGGALVQKNEKLFF.

The rearrangement links TRBV29-1 to TRBJ1-1, with 7 positions matching TRBD1. The junction had 17 bases not matched to a gene; V was cut back by 3 bases and J by 1 base. The CDR3 totals 18 residues. Germline loops: CDR1 SQVTM, CDR2 ANQGSEA. As DNA, the CDR3 is TGCAGCGTTGACCGGTACCGGACAGGAGGAGATTCGAACACTGAAGCTTTCTTT. Its translation is CSVDRYRTGGDSNTEAFF.

This chain links TRBV24-1 with TRBJ2-1; possible D gene TRBD1, 8 bases. The CDR3 loop spans 15 amino acids. Trimming left V 7 bases short and J 8 bases short, with 20 bases between. Germline loops: CDR1 KGHDR, CDR2 SFDVKD. CDR3 amino acids: CATSGRTGSSHEQFF. For the CDR3, the DNA is TGTGCCACCAGCGGGAGGACAGGGTCATCACATGAGCAGTTCTTC.

This clone has a single count. V usage is TRBV28 and J usage is TRBJ1-5; a weak D match, TRBD1 (6 bases). The ends were cut back, 5 bases at V and 4 bases at J, with 9 bases in the middle. The CDR3 is 13 residues long. CDR1 and CDR2 (germline): MDHEN, SYDVKM. The CDR3 nucleotides are TGTGCCAGCAGTCAGGGGTGGAATCAGCCCCAGCATTTT. It yields the protein CASSQGWNQPQHF.

The V call is TRBV19, the J call TRBJ1-1; D not certain. The ends were cut back, 3 bases at V and 1 base at J, with 9 bases in the middle. CDR1 and CDR2 (germline): LNHDA, SQIVND (reference sequence). This CDR3 has 14 amino acids. The DNA of the CDR3 is TGTGCCAGTAGTATGGCCTCTTCGAACACTGAAGCTTTCTTT. It specifies CASSMASSNTEAFF. The variable domain in full, completed from reference TRBV19 and TRBJ1-1, reads DGGITQSPKYLFRKEGQNVTLSCEQNLNHDAMYWYRQDPGQGLRLIYYSQIVNDFQKGDIAEGYSVSREKKESFPLTVTSAQKNPTAFYLCASSMASSNTEAFFGQGTRLTVV.

The J gene is TRBJ1-1, the V gene TRBV7-8; TRBD1 aligns across 10 bases. Looked up from germline, CDR1 is SGHVS and CDR2 is FQNEAQ. With V trimmed by 5 bases and J by 2 bases, 5 bases remained unmatched. CDR3 length equals 15 residues. For the CDR3, the DNA is TGTGCCAGCAGCGGGGACAGGGGTCGAAACACTGAAGCTTTCTTT. It specifies CASSGDRGRNTEAFF. Full variable domain (missing parts from reference TRBV7-8 and TRBJ1-1): GAGVSQSPRYKVAKRGQDVALRCDPISGHVSLFWYQQALGQGPEFLTYFQNEAQLDKSGLPSDRFFAERPEGSVSTLKIQRTQQEDSAVYLCASSGDRGRNTEAFFGQGTRLTVV.

The chain is built from TRBV24-1 and TRBJ1-5; no clear D gene. CDR3 length: 13 amino acids. CDR1 and CDR2 (germline): KGHDR, SFDVKD. Between the trimmed V and J ends, which lost 6 bases and 1 base, there was a span of 6 bases. The CDR3 DNA is TGTGCCACCAGTCCGGGGAGCAATCAGCCCCAGCATTTT. It specifies CATSPGSNQPQHF.

The chain carries TRBV4-1 and TRBJ1-1; 7 bases map to TRBD1. Germline V gene lookup returns CDR1 MGHRA and CDR2 YSYEKL. The ends lost 4 bases at V and 5 bases at J; junction bases unmatched: 10. The CDR3 consists of 15 residues. The CDR3 here is CASSPAGQEGTEAFF. In DNA, the CDR3 is TGCGCCAGCAGCCCCGCAGGACAGGAAGGGACTGAAGCTTTCTTT.

The chain joins TRBV13 to TRBJ2-2; TRBD1 agrees at 9 bases. Germline trimming cut 4 bases from V and 3 bases from J; bases unmatched to any gene: 9. The germline V gene has CDR1 PRHDT and CDR2 FYEKMQ (reference sequence). This CDR3 has 17 amino acids. CDR3 in DNA: TGTGCCAGCAGCTCCACCAGTGGACAGGGGTACACCGGGGAGCTGTTTTTT. Translating gives CASSSTSGQGYTGELFF. The entire variable domain, with the rest obtained from reference TRBV13 and TRBJ2-2, is as follows: AAGVIQSPRHLIKEKRETATLKCYPIPRHDTVYWYQQGPGQDPQFLISFYEKMQSDKGSIPDRFSAQQFSDYHSELNMSSLELGDSALYFCASSSTSGQGYTGELFFGEGSRLTVL.

This chain joins TRBV30 and TRBJ1-5; the D gene is possibly TRBD1 (5 bases). Trimming removed 3 bases from V and 0 bases from J, with 12 bases in between. The CDR3 is made up of 15 amino acids. The germline V gene has CDR1 GTSNPN and CDR2 SVGIG (reference sequence). As DNA, the CDR3 is TGTGCCTGGAGCCGGGGGGACTATAGCAATCAGCCCCAGCATTTT. This sequence encodes CAWSRGDYSNQPQHF.

The V call is TRBV27, the J call TRBJ1-3; 12 nucleotides match TRBD1. The junction had 7 bases not matched to a gene; V was cut back by 6 bases and J by 7 bases. This CDR3 region has 15 residues. CDR1 and CDR2 from the germline V gene are MNHEY and SMNVEV (reference sequence). The CDR3 nucleotides are TGTGCCAGCAGCAAAGGGACAGGGGGCAGGAACACCATATATTTT. Encoded protein: CASSKGTGGRNTIYF.

The chain recombines TRBV5-1 with TRBJ1-1; no reliable D call. With 0 bases removed from V and 0 bases from J, the gap between germline ends came to 6 bases. CDR1 is SGHRS and CDR2 is YFSETQ in the germline V gene. The CDR3 runs 14 residues. The chain's CDR3 is CASSLVQVNTEAFF. The CDR3 coding sequence is TGCGCCAGCAGCTTGGTTCAGGTGAACACTGAAGCTTTCTTT.

This sequence joins TRBV18 and TRBJ1-1; D is uncertain. The CDR3 is 13 amino acids. V gave up 0 bases and J gave up 3 bases, with 5 bases separating them. Germline lookup yields CDR1 KGHSH and CDR2 LQKENI. The CDR3 nucleotides read TGTGCCAGCTCACCACCGAGGCACACTGAAGCTTTCTTT. Translating gives CASSPPRHTEAFF.

V is TRBV7-9 and J is TRBJ1-3; D gene unclear. V lost 5 bases, J lost 10 bases, and 9 bases lay in between. CDR3 length equals 11 residues. Germline CDR1 and CDR2: SEHNR and FQNEAQ (reference sequence). The CDR3 DNA reads TGTGCCAGCAGCCCGGGTGGAACCATATATTTT. Encoded protein: CASSPGGTIYF.

The DNA of the CDR3 is TGTGCCAGCAGCCCCCTGGGCGGGATCGCCTACGAGCAGTACTTC. This gives the protein CASSPLGGIAYEQYF. The chain uses TRBV7-8 and TRBJ2-7; a possible D gene is TRBD2 (6 bases). In germline, CDR1 is SGHVS, CDR2 FQNEAQ. V dropped 5 bases and J dropped 2 bases, with 16 bases sitting between them. This CDR3 has 15 amino acids. The entire variable domain, with the rest obtained from reference TRBV7-8 and TRBJ2-7, is as follows: GAGVSQSPRYKVAKRGQDVALRCDPISGHVSLFWYQQALGQGPEFLTYFQNEAQLDKSGLPSDRFFAERPEGSVSTLKIQRTQQEDSAVYLCASSPLGGIAYEQYFGPGTRLTVT.

The sample holds a few counts of this clone. The CDR3 bases are TGCAGTGGGAGGGTGACGGGTGGCTACACCTTC. It is translated as CSGRVTGGYTF. The chain couples TRBV20-1 to TRBJ1-2; D remains ambiguous. This CDR3 contains 11 residues. Trimming cost V 7 bases and J 7 bases, with 13 bases left between them. Looked up from germline, CDR1 is DFQATT and CDR2 is SNEGSKA (reference sequence).